This entry lists 4 T cell receptor beta chains sequenced from one sample in a study of a mutant IDH1 vaccine in newly diagnosed glioma. Noted time point: baseline, week 1 (first vaccination visit). The treatment was: pre-vaccination baseline after standard-of-care therapy. Profiling relied on immunoSEQ multiplex PCR, and the TCRdb table lists in-frame clones only, not all of them. This sample yields 95,000 to 100,000 clones, of which roughly 89% are seen a single time; 0.5% to 0.6% belongs to the top ten. The sample was PBMCs, taken from a glioma patient treated with radiotherapy, temozolomide or both. The source of these receptors is a woman aged 45-65 years with glioma.

This clone was detected a few times. The V gene is TRBV19, the J gene TRBJ1-4; possible D gene TRBD1, 5 bases. Trimming cost V 3 bases and J 8 bases, with 13 bases left between them. The germline gives CDR1 LNHDA, CDR2 SQIVND (reference sequence). The CDR3 runs to 14 residues. The CDR3 coding sequence is TGTGCCAGTAGTATTCAGGGCTGGAGGGAAAAACTGTTTTTT. The encoded protein is CASSIQGWREKLFF.

This chain links TRBV28 with TRBJ2-7; a possible D gene is TRBD1 (6 bases). Per germline, CDR1 MDHEN and CDR2 SYDVKM. V was pared by 10 bases and J by 4 bases, with 11 bases between. This CDR3 region has 11 residues. This CDR3 is CATTDRYEQYF. The DNA for the CDR3 is TGTGCCACCACAGACAGGTACGAGCAGTACTTC.

V gene TRBV4-2 combines with J gene TRBJ1-4; D is perhaps TRBD1 (6 bases). V was clipped by 3 bases and J by 1 base, with 18 bases between them. The germline gives CDR1 LGHNA, CDR2 YNFKEQ. This CDR3 is 18 amino acids long. The CDR3 region has the DNA TGTGCCAGCAGCCAGAATCCTCCAGGGGCGGGAACTAATGAAAAACTGTTTTTT. Its protein is CASSQNPPGAGTNEKLFF.

The CDR3 reads CASSFGQDGEKLFF. DNA of the CDR3: TGCGCCAGCAGCTTCGGACAGGACGGGGAAAAACTGTTTTTT. The chain couples TRBV5-1 to TRBJ1-4; 7 bases align to TRBD1. The V gene end was trimmed by 2 bases and the J gene end by 8 bases; junction bases not matched to a gene: 6. Germline CDR1 SGHRS, CDR2 YFSETQ. This CDR3 has 14 amino acids.